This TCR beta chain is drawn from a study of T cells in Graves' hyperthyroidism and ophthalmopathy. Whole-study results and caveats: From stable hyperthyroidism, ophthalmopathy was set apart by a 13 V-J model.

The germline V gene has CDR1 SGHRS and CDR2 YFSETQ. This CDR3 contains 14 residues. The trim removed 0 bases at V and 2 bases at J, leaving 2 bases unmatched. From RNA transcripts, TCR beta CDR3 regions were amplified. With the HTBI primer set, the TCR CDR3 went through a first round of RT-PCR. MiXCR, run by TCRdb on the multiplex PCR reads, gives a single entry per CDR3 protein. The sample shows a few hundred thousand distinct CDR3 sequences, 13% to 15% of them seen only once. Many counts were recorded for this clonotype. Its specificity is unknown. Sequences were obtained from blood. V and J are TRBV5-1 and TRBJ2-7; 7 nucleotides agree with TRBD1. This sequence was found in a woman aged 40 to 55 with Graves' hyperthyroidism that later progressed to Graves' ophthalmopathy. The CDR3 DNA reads TGCGCCAGCAGCTTGGAGGGGACAGCCTACGAGCAGTACTTC. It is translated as CASSLEGTAYEQYF.